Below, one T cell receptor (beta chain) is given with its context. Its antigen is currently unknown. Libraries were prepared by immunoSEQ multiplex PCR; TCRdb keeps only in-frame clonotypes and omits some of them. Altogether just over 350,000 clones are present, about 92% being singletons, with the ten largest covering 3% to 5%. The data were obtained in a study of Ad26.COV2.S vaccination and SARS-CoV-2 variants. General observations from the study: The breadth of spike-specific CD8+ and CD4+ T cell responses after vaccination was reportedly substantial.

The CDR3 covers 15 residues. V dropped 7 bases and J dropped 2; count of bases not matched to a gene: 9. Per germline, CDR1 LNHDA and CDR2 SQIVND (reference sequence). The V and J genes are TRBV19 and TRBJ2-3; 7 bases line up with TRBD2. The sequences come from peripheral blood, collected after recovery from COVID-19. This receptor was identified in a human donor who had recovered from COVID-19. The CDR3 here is CASTVGAGLTDTQYF. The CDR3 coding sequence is TGTGCCAGTACCGTGGGAGCGGGGCTCACAGATACGCAGTATTTT.